The 8 T cell receptor beta chains given below trace back to one sample, sequenced in a study of naive and memory T cell subsets. Both TRBC1 and TRBC2 were covered by a beta constant-region primer of two equimolar oligonucleotides. MiXCR, applied by TCRdb to the UMI-ligation and nested PCR reads, yields one record per CDR3 protein. The table shows around 160,000 distinct CDR3 sequences, with approximately 15% occurring only once. Sequences were obtained from naive CD4+ T cells from blood. The receptors originated from a human donor in good health.

This clonotype was found many times. V gene TRBV28 combines with J gene TRBJ2-1, with TRBD1 matching 10 bases. The CDR3 is 15 residues long. With 2 bases clipped from V and 2 bases from J, the junction kept 0 bases outside the gene matches. The germline V gene encodes CDR1 MDHEN and CDR2 SYDVKM. CDR3: CASSLGQGAYNEQFF. The CDR3 nucleotides read TGTGCCAGCAGTTTAGGACAGGGGGCCTACAATGAGCAGTTCTTC.

The chain's CDR3 is CASGDGLAGQTGELFF. The CDR3 bases are TGTGCCAGCGGAGACGGACTAGCGGGACAAACCGGGGAGCTGTTTTTT. The chain has TRBV27 and TRBJ2-2, with 12 bases aligning to TRBD2. V lost 8 bases and J lost 5; bases outside the gene matches: 9. This CDR3 has 16 amino acids. Germline V gene sequence: CDR1 MNHEY, CDR2 SMNVEV (reference sequence).

The chain links TRBV9 to TRBJ2-1, with a weak D call TRBD2 (5 bases). The CDR3 is 15 amino acids. The germline V gene encodes CDR1 SGDLS and CDR2 YYNGEE. Trimming stripped 9 bases from V and 1 base from J, with 17 bases between. CDR3 sequence (DNA): TGTGCCACATCTACGGAGGACGGTTCCTACAATGAGCAGTTCTTC. It codes for CATSTEDGSYNEQFF.

This clonotype was seen a few times. The V and J genes are TRBV9 and TRBJ2-7, with TRBD2 as a possible D gene (6 bases). The CDR3 spans 14 residues. Trimming stripped 1 base from V and 2 bases from J, with 10 bases between. Germline CDR1 reads SGDLS; CDR2 reads YYNGEE. CDR3 coding DNA: TGTGCCAGCAGCGTACGCGGGAATCCCTACGAGCAGTACTTC. Its protein product is CASSVRGNPYEQYF.

This clonotype was observed a handful of times. The chain is built from TRBV11-2 and TRBJ2-1; 11 bases map to TRBD1. The CDR3 consists of 15 residues. The V gene end was trimmed by 5 bases and the J gene end by 12 bases; junction bases not matched to a gene: 12. Germline-derived CDR1 and CDR2 are SGHAT and FQNNGV. This CDR3 reads CASSPVDRGLTAQFF. The CDR3 nucleotides read TGTGCCAGCAGCCCCGTGGACAGGGGGCTCACGGCGCAGTTCTTC.

V gene TRBV7-8 combines with J gene TRBJ2-7; D unresolved. Deletions cut 5 bases from V and 6 bases from J, with 14 bases between. The CDR3 extends over 13 amino acids. Germline CDR1 and CDR2: SGHVS and FQNEAQ. The CDR3 DNA is TGTGCCAGCAGCCCGAAGGTGGGTTTCGAGCAGTACTTC. Its translation is CASSPKVGFEQYF.

The chain links TRBV6-2 or TRBV6-3 to TRBJ2-7, with D possibly called TRBD1 or TRBD2 (5 bases each). The germline gives CDR1 MNHEY, CDR2 SVGEGT. The CDR3 sequence is 15 residues long. Trimming shortened V by 4 bases and J by 3 bases, and 16 bases separated the two germline ends. CDR3 sequence: CASSSSGAGDYEQYF. The CDR3 DNA is TGTGCCAGCAGTTCATCCGGGGCTGGGGACTACGAGCAGTACTTC.

The chain couples TRBV14 to TRBJ2-7; 7 nucleotides match TRBD1. The CDR3 is 14 residues long. The germline V gene encodes CDR1 SGHDN and CDR2 FVKESK. The V and J ends lost 4 bases and 3 bases, in that order; junction bases with no gene match: 6. The DNA for the CDR3 is TGTGCCAGCAGCCGAACCAACAGGGGCTACGAGCAGTACTTC. Protein sequence: CASSRTNRGYEQYF.